This T cell receptor beta chain was obtained from a study of blood T cell repertoires in COVID-19. Background on the study: Acute and convalescent COVID-19 samples came from the United States, Italy and Spain.

The CDR3 is made up of 11 amino acids. V lost 0 bases to trimming and J lost 10 bases, with 4 bases between them. Germline-derived CDR1 and CDR2 are GTSNPN and SVGIG (reference sequence). This clone has a single count. Per the original data handling: Estimation of nucleated cell counts was performed using reference gene primer amplification. TCRdb's copy holds only in-frame clones and misses some; the assay was immunoSEQ multiplex PCR. For V, J and clone size, that table is used; D and trimming come from the DNA. Counted here are about 310,000 clones, around nine tenths occurring once; the ten biggest clones make up 1%.

Material for sequencing was peripheral blood. The TCR sequence derives from a man aged 50 to 59 with active or convalescent COVID-19. The chain combines TRBV30 with TRBJ1-6; D uncertain. The chain's CDR3 is CAWSVQSPLHF. CDR3 sequence (DNA): TGTGCCTGGAGTGTACAGTCACCCCTCCACTTT.